This TCR beta chain was identified in a study of blood T cell repertoires in COVID-19. Per germline, CDR1 SGHTA and CDR2 FQGNSA. The CDR3 has 16 amino acids. Between the trimmed V and J ends, which lost 7 bases and 0 bases, there was a span of 15 bases. Generated by immunoSEQ multiplex PCR, the TCRdb table keeps only in-frame clones and is missing some. The repertoire includes 400,000 or so clones, 80% to 90% of them detected once, and 0.8% to 1% sits in the top ten. The J gene is TRBJ2-2, the V gene TRBV7-2; weak D call: TRBD2 (5 bases). The sample was peripheral blood. This clonotype originated in a man between 18 and 35 years old with COVID-19, enrolled during active disease. The chain's CDR3 is CASNNLGLANTGELFF. CDR3 DNA sequence: TGTGCCAGCAACAATTTAGGACTGGCGAACACCGGGGAGCTGTTTTTT.